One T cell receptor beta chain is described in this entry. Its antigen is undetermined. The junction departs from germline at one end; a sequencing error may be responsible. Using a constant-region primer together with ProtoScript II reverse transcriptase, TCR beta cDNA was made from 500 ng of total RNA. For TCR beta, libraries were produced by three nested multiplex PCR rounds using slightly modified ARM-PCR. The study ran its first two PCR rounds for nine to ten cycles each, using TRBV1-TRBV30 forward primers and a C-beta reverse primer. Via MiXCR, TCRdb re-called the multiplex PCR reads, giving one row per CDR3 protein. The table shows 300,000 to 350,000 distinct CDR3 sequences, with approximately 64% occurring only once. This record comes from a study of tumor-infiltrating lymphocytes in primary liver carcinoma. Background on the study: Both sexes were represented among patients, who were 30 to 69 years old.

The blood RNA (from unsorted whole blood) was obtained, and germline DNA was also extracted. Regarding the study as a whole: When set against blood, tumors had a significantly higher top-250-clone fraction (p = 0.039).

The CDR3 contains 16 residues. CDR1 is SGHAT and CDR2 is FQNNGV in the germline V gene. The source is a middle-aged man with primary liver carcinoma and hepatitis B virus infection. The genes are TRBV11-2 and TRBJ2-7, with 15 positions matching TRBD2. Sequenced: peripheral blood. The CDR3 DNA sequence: TGTGTCAGCAGCCTCGGGGGACTAGCGGGAGGCTACGAGCAGTACTTC. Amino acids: CVSSLGGLAGGYEQYF.